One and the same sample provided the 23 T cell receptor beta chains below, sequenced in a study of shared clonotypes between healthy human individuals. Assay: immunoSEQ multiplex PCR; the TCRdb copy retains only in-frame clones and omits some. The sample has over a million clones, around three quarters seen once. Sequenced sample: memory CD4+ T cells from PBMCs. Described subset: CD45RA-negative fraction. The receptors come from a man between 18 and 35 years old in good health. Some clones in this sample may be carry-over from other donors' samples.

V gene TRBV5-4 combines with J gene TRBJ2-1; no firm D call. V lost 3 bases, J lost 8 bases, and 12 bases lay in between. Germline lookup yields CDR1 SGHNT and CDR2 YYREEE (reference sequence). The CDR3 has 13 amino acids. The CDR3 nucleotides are TGTGCCAGCAGCTCGTTCTCTTTGGATGAGCAGTTCTTC. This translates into CASSSFSLDEQFF.

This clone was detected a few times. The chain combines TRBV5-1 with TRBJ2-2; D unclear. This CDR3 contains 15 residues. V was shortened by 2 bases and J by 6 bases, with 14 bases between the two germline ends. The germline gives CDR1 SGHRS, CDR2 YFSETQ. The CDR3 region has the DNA TGCGCCAGCAGCTTCGGCGACGGAAACCCCGGGGAGCTGTTTTTT. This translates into CASSFGDGNPGELFF. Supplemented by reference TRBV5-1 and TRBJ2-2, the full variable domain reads KAGVTQTPRYLIKTRGQQVTLSCSPISGHRSVSWYQQTPGQGLQFLFEYFSETQRNKGNFPGRFSGRQFSNSRSEMNVSTLELGDSALYLCASSFGDGNPGELFFGEGSRLTVL.

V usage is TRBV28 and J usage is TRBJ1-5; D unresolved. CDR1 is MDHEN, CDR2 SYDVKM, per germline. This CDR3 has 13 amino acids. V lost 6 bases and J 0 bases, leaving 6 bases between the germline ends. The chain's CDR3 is CASSINSNQPQHF. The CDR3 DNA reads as TGTGCCAGCAGCATCAATAGCAATCAGCCCCAGCATTTT.

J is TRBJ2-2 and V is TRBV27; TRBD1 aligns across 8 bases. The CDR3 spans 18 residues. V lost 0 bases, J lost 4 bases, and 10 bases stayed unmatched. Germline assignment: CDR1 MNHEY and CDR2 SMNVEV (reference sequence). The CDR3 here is CASSLSRHHRGITGELFF. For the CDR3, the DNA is TGTGCCAGCAGTTTATCGAGGCATCACAGGGGGATCACCGGGGAGCTGTTTTTT.

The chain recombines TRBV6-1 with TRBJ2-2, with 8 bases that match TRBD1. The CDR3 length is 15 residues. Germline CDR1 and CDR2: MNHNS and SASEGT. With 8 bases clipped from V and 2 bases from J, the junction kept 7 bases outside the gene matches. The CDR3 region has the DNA TGTGCCAGCCCCCGCCAGGGGGCAAACACCGGGGAGCTGTTTTTT. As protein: CASPRQGANTGELFF.

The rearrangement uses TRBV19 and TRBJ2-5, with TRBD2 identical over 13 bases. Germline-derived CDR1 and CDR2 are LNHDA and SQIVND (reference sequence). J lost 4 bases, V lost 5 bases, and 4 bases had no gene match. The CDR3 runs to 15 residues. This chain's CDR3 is CASSPRTSGRETQYF. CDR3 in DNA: TGTGCCAGTAGTCCACGGACTAGCGGGAGAGAGACCCAGTACTTC.

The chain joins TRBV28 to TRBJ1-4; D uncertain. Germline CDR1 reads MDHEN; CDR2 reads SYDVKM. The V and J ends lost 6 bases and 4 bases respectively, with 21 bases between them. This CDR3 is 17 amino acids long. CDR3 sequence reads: CASSSRRAAPYNEKLFF. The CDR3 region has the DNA TGTGCCAGCAGCTCCAGGAGGGCGGCTCCGTATAATGAAAAACTGTTTTTT.

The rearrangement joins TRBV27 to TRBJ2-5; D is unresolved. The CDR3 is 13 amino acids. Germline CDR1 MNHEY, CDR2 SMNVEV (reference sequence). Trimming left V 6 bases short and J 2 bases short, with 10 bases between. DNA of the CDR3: TGTGCCAGCAGGCTTAACCGGCAAGAGACCCAGTACTTC. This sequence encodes CASRLNRQETQYF.

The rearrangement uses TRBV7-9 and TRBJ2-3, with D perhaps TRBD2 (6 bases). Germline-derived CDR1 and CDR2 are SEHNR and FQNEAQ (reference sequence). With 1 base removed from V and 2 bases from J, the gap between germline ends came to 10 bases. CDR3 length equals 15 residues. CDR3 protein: CASSLGSSATDTQYF. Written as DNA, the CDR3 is TGTGCCAGCAGCTTAGGTTCTAGCGCCACAGATACGCAGTATTTT. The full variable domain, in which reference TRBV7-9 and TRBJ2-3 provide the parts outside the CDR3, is DTGVSQNPRHKITKRGQNVTFRCDPISEHNRLYWYRQTLGQGPEFLTYFQNEAQLEKSRLLSDRFSAERPKGSFSTLEIQRTEQGDSAMYLCASSLGSSATDTQYFGPGTRLTVL.

CDR3 DNA: TGTGCCAGCAGCCAGCCATCAGGGGGTGTCTCTGGAAACACCATATATTTT. It codes for CASSQPSGGVSGNTIYF. The chain links TRBV11-2 to TRBJ1-3, with 7 bases lining up with TRBD1. The germline gives CDR1 SGHAT, CDR2 FQNNGV. The length of the CDR3 is 17 residues. After removal of 5 bases from V and 0 bases from J, the junction contained 10 bases not matched to a gene.

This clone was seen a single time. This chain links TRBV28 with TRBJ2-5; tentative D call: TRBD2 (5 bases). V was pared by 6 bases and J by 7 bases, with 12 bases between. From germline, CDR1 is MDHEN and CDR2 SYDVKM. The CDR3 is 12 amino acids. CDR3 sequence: CASSKRLRTQYF. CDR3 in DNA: TGTGCCAGCAGCAAGAGACTACGGACCCAGTACTTC.

The DNA for the CDR3 is TGTGCCAGCGGGACAGGACAGGGGAACACCGGGGAGCTGTTTTTT. Amino acid sequence: CASGTGQGNTGELFF. The chain couples TRBV2 to TRBJ2-2, with TRBD1 identical over 8 bases. V lost 8 bases, J lost 1 base, and 6 bases stayed unmatched. The CDR3 is 15 residues long. The germline CDR1 and CDR2 sequences are SNHLY and FYNNEI.

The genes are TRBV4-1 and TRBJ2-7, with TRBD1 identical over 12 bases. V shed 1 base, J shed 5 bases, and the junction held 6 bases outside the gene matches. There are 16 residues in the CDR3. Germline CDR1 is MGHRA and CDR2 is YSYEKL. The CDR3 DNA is TGCGCCAGCAGCCAAGGCCGGGACAGGGGGCAGGACGAGCAGTACTTC. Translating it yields CASSQGRDRGQDEQYF.

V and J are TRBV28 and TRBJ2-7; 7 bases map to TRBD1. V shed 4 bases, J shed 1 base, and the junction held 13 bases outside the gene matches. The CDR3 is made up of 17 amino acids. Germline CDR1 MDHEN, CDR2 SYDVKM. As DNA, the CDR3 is TGTGCCAGCAGTTCAACCCCTTGGGGACAGCCATCCTACGAGCAGTACTTC. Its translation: CASSSTPWGQPSYEQYF.

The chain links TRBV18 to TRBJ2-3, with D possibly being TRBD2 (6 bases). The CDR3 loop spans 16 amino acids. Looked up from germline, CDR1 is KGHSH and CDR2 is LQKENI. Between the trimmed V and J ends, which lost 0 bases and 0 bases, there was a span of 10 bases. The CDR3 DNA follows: TGTGCCAGCTCACCACCGGGACTTCGGAGCACAGATACGCAGTATTTT. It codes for CASSPPGLRSTDTQYF.

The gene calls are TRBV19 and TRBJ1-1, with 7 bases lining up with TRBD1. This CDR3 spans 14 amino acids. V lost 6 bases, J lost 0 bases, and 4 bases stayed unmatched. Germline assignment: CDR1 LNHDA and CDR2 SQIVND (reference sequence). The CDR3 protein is CASSQTGLNTEAFF. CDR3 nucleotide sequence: TGTGCCAGTAGCCAGACAGGGTTGAACACTGAAGCTTTCTTT.

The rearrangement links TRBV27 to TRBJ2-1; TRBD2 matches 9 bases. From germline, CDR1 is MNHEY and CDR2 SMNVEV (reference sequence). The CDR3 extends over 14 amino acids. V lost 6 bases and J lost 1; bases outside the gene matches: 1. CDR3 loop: CASRAGGSYNEQFF. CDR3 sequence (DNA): TGTGCCAGCAGGGCGGGAGGGTCCTACAATGAGCAGTTCTTC.

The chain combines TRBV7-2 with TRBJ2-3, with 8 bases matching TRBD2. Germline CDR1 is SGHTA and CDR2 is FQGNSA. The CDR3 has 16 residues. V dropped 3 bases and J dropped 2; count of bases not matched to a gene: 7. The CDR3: CASSFALAGPTDTQYF. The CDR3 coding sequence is TGTGCCAGCAGCTTCGCCCTAGCGGGCCCCACAGATACGCAGTATTTT.

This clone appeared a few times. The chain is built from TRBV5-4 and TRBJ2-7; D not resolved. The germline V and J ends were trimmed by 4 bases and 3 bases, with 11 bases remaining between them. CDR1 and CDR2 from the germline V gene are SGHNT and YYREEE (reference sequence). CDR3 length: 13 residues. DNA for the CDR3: TGTGCCAGCAGCCCGGACCTGGTCTACGAGCAGTACTTC. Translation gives CASSPDLVYEQYF.

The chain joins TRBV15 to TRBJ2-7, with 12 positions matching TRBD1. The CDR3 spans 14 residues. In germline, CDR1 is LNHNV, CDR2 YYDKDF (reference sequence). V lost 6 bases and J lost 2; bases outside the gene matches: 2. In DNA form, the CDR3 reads TGTGCCACCAGGGGGACAGGGGGCCCCTACGAGCAGTACTTC. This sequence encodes CATRGTGGPYEQYF.

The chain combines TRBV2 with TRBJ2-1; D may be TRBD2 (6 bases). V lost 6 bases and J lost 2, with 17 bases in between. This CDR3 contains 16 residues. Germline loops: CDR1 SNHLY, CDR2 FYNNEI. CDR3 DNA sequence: TGTGCCAGCAGACCTCGGGGTAGCGGCACCTACAATGAGCAGTTCTTC. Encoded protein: CASRPRGSGTYNEQFF.

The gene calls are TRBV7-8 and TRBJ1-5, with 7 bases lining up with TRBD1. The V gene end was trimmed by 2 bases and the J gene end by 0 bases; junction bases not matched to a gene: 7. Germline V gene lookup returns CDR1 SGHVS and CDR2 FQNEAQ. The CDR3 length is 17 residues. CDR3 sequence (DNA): TGTGCCAGCAGCTTAAGGGGCAGGGGGTATAGCAATCAGCCCCAGCATTTT. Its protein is CASSLRGRGYSNQPQHF.

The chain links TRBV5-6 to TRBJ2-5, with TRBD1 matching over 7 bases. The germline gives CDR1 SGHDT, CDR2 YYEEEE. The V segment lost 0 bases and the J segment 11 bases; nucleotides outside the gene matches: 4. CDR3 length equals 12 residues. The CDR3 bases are TGTGCCAGCAGCTTGGGAAGGGGGCGTCAGTACTTC. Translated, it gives CASSLGRGRQYF.